The 11 T cell receptor beta chains below come from one sample, sequenced in a study of T cells in Graves' hyperthyroidism and ophthalmopathy. What was amplified from RNA transcripts were TCR beta CDR3 regions. TCR CDR3 underwent first-round RT-PCR with the HTBI primer set. One entry per CDR3 protein results from TCRdb running MiXCR on the multiplex PCR reads. Found here are a few hundred thousand distinct CDR3 sequences, about a sixth of them singletons; the top ten hold about 27%. The sample consisted of blood. The origin of the receptors is a woman under 30 with Graves' hyperthyroidism that later progressed to Graves' ophthalmopathy.

This clonotype was seen repeatedly, ten times or more. The chain is built from TRBV12-3 or TRBV12-4 and TRBJ2-7, with D possibly being TRBD1 or TRBD2 (6 bases each). CDR3 size: 16 residues. V dropped 2 bases and J dropped 6 bases, with 20 bases sitting between them. The CDR3: CASSLNPVGGPSEQYF. CDR3 sequence (DNA): TGTGCCAGCAGTTTAAATCCCGTGGGGGGCCCGAGCGAGCAGTACTTC.

This clonotype occurred a few times. This chain connects TRBV5-4 to TRBJ2-3; 7 bases line up with TRBD2. From germline, CDR1 is SGHNT and CDR2 YYREEE (reference sequence). The CDR3 covers 14 residues. J was trimmed by 6 bases and V by 9 bases; bases with no gene match: 13. CDR3 amino acids: CATLGGGGPDTQYF. In DNA form, the CDR3 reads TGTGCCACCCTTGGGGGGGGAGGGCCGGATACGCAGTATTTT.

This clonotype was recorded at least ten times. J is TRBJ2-3 and V is TRBV29-1; D is perhaps TRBD2 (6 bases). V lost 7 bases to trimming and J lost 0 bases, with 14 bases between them. The germline CDR1 and CDR2 sequences are SQVTM and ANQGSEA. The CDR3 covers 14 residues. DNA of the CDR3: TGCAGCGAGTGTGGGAGGCCTAGCACAGATACGCAGTATTTT. Protein: CSECGRPSTDTQYF.

The CDR3 DNA is TGTGCCAGCTCACCATACTACAGGGCCCCGGGGGGCTACACCTTC. It specifies CASSPYYRAPGGYTF. The chain recombines TRBV18 with TRBJ1-2, with a possible D match to TRBD1 (6 bases). The germline V gene encodes CDR1 KGHSH and CDR2 LQKENI. Trimming removed 2 bases at V and 8 bases at J, with 18 bases between. The CDR3 covers 15 residues. The full variable domain, completed using reference TRBV18 and TRBJ1-2, is NAGVMQNPRHLVRRRGQEARLRCSPMKGHSHVYWYRQLPEEGLKFMVYLQKENIIDESGMPKERFSAEFPKEGPSILRIQQVVRGDSAAYFCASSPYYRAPGGYTFGSGTRLTVV.

This clonotype was recorded at least ten times. The CDR3: CASSLGSLAGAYNEQFF. In DNA form, the CDR3 reads TGTGCCAGCAGCTTAGGGTCACTAGCGGGGGCCTACAATGAGCAGTTCTTC. This chain connects TRBV7-3 to TRBJ2-1, with TRBD2 matching over 11 bases. CDR3 length: 17 residues. V was clipped by 2 bases and J by 2 bases; unmatched bases: 5. CDR1 SGHTA and CDR2 FQGTGA come from the germline V gene.

This clonotype was detected ten times or more. The rearrangement joins TRBV5-1 to TRBJ1-1, with a tentative D call TRBD1 (5 bases). CDR3 length: 12 residues. Trimming pared 4 bases from V and 7 bases from J, leaving 11 bases between. Germline V gene sequence: CDR1 SGHRS, CDR2 YFSETQ. The CDR3 here is CASSVQEDEAFF. As DNA, the CDR3 is TGCGCCAGCAGCGTACAGGAGGATGAAGCTTTCTTT.

This clonotype was counted ten times or more. The V gene is TRBV28, the J gene TRBJ2-7, with TRBD1 matching 10 bases. Per germline, CDR1 MDHEN and CDR2 SYDVKM. With 9 bases clipped from V and 6 bases from J, the junction kept 8 bases outside the gene matches. The CDR3 covers 13 residues. In DNA form, the CDR3 reads TGTGCCAGTACCGGGACAGGGGATCTCGAGCAGTACTTC. This translates into CASTGTGDLEQYF.

The sample holds many counts of this clonotype. The chain couples TRBV20-1 to TRBJ2-7, with D possibly being TRBD1 (5 bases). V lost 5 bases, J lost 1 base, and 12 bases lay in between. The CDR3 sequence is 13 residues long. Germline lookup yields CDR1 DFQATT and CDR2 SNEGSKA (reference sequence). The CDR3 region has the DNA TGCAGTGCTCTCACGACAGCTTCCTACGAGCAGTACTTC. Translating gives CSALTTASYEQYF.

This clonotype was picked up a small number of times. The chain recombines TRBV19 with TRBJ2-1; TRBD2 is a possible D gene (6 bases). Trimming shortened V by 6 bases and J by 6 bases, and 18 bases separated the two germline ends. The CDR3 contains 15 residues. Germline-derived CDR1 and CDR2 are LNHDA and SQIVND (reference sequence). DNA for the CDR3: TGTGCCAGTAGCCTCCGGGGGAGTTTAGCCAATGAGCAGTTCTTC. Translation: CASSLRGSLANEQFF.

The chain links TRBV7-2 to TRBJ2-1; D might be TRBD2 (5 bases). CDR1 and CDR2 from the germline V gene are SGHTA and FQGNSA. The germline V and J ends were trimmed by 4 bases and 8 bases, with 18 bases remaining between them. This CDR3 spans 15 amino acids. The CDR3 sequence: CASSSKTRAQDEQFF. The CDR3 DNA sequence: TGTGCCAGCAGCTCCAAAACTAGAGCCCAGGATGAGCAGTTCTTC.

The rearrangement links TRBV18 to TRBJ2-1; a weak D match, TRBD2 (7 bases). CDR3 length equals 15 residues. Trimming shortened V by 6 bases and J by 8 bases, and 20 bases separated the two germline ends. CDR1 KGHSH and CDR2 LQKENI come from the germline V gene. In nucleotides, the CDR3 is TGTGCCAGCTCGAACGGTCCAGGGGAGGGATATGAGCAGTTCTTC. Its protein product is CASSNGPGEGYEQFF.